Detailed here is one T cell receptor beta chain. Its antigen is not known. This record comes from a study of cytomegalovirus exposure and HLA in healthy donors. Whole-study context: Earlier, some 180 million T cells were analyzed, and fewer than 120 million unique TCR beta sequences were found among them. Whole-study results and caveats: Apparent HLA restriction characterized most CMV-associated TCR beta chains in a later analysis. There were some V segments, including TRBV6-2 and TRBV6-3, excluded as indistinguishable.

Amplification used 60 Vbeta primers and 13 Jbeta primers. The table came from immunoSEQ multiplex PCR; TCRdb's copy has only in-frame clones and leaves some out. The data contain approximately 160,000 clones, about 80% of them seen just once; the ten biggest clones take up less than 1.2%. CDR3 size: 15 residues. Germline V gives CDR1 MNHEY, CDR2 SMNVEV (reference sequence). Losses at the gene ends were 3 bases for V and 4 bases for J; bases not matched to a gene: 2. The genes are TRBV27 and TRBJ2-1; 11 positions agree with TRBD2. The sequenced material came from PBMCs. The TCR was taken from a woman between 40 and 50 years old in good health and CMV-seronegative. Here the CDR3 DNA reads TGTGCCAGCAGTTTTCTAGCGGGAGGTTACAATGAGCAGTTCTTC. It translates to CASSFLAGGYNEQFF.